This T cell receptor beta chain was obtained from a study of CD8+ T cells in alopecia areata. RNA extraction was followed by reverse transcription into cDNA, which acted as the sequencing template. Only in-frame clones appear in the TCRdb table, and some are missing; sequencing was by immunoSEQ multiplex PCR. The data show some 170,000 clones, less than 80% seen once. Germline V gene sequence: CDR1 MNHEY, CDR2 SVGAGI. This CDR3 spans 12 amino acids. V was shortened by 6 bases and J by 0 bases, with 5 bases between the two germline ends. The sequence came from a human donor with alopecia areata. This chain links TRBV6-5 with TRBJ2-5, with unresolved D. Sequenced here: CD8+ T cells sorted from blood, sampled at week 0. The CDR3 sequence: CASRRYQETQYF. CDR3 nucleotide sequence: TGTGCCAGCAGACGGTACCAAGAGACCCAGTACTTC.